The rows below give T cell receptor beta chains drawn from one sample of a study of blood T cell repertoires in COVID-19. Profiled with immunoSEQ multiplex PCR; TCRdb holds only in-frame clones, not every one. The profile covers over 65,000 clones, with 75% to 90% appearing a single time and more than 0.95% taken by the ten largest. Sequencing used peripheral blood. Every receptor here comes from a human donor in a cohort sampled during active COVID-19. Both conserved end residues are part of each CDR3. The D gene is left open where the match is weak. Only part of the rows carry a size: once, few, many, or a class if the clone is expanded.

D gene	clone size	V gene	J gene	CDR3 DNA	CDR3 protein
.	.	TRBV19	TRBJ2-7	TGTGCCAGTAGTATAGATAAGCGGCAGTCGGTGGAGCAGTACTTC	CASSIDKRQSVEQYF
TRBD1	.	TRBV5-6	TRBJ1-2	TGTGCCAGCAGCTTGGCCATGCAGGGGGGCGGCTACACCTTC	CASSLAMQGGGYTF
TRBD1	.	TRBV11-2	TRBJ1-4	TGTGCCAGCAGCTACACCGGGACAGGGTATGAAAAACTGTTTTTT	CASSYTGTGYEKLFF
TRBD2	once	TRBV6-5	TRBJ2-1	TGTGCCAGCAGTCAGCTAGCGGGAGCATACAATGAGCAGTTCTTC	CASSQLAGAYNEQFF
TRBD2	.	TRBV10-3	TRBJ2-2	TGTGCCATCAGTGATGAAGGGAGGGTGGTATCCGGGGAGCTGTTTTTT	CAISDEGRVVSGELFF
.	.	TRBV29-1	TRBJ2-3	TGCAGCGTTGAAGATGGTCCGGGGTGGGGTACGCAGTATTTT	CSVEDGPGWGTQYF
TRBD2	once	TRBV27	TRBJ2-3	TGTGCCAGCAGTTCCAGACTAGCGGGAGGGCCTAGAACAGATACGCAGTATTTT	CASSSRLAGGPRTDTQYF
TRBD2	.	TRBV30	TRBJ2-3	TGTGCCTGGAGTGTTGGGAGCGGGACCACAGATACGCAGTATTTT	CAWSVGSGTTDTQYF
TRBD1	.	TRBV7-8	TRBJ1-5	TGTGCCAGCAGCTTAAAGGGTATAGGCACAGGGGAAAATCAGCCCCAGCATTTT	CASSLKGIGTGENQPQHF
.	.	TRBV3-1/TRBV3-2	TRBJ2-7	TGTGCCAGCAGCCAAGCATACGAGCAGTACTTC	CASSQAYEQYF
TRBD2	.	TRBV27	TRBJ2-4	TGTGCCAGCAGAACCATCCTGACTAGCGGGGAAAACATTCAGTACTTC	CASRTILTSGENIQYF
.	.	TRBV7-2	TRBJ1-6	TGTGCCAGCAGCTTACAGGGGAGTGATAATTCACCCCTCCACTTT	CASSLQGSDNSPLHF
.	.	TRBV10-3	TRBJ2-3	TGTGCCATCAGTGACACATCTAGCACAGATACGCAGTATTTT	CAISDTSSTDTQYF
TRBD2	.	TRBV7-6	TRBJ2-7	TGTGCCAGCAGCTTAATCCAGCGGGAGGGGCAGCAGTACTTC	CASSLIQREGQQYF
.	.	TRBV30	TRBJ1-2	TGTGCCTGGAGGGACACTGGGAAGGGCTATGGCTACACCTTC	CAWRDTGKGYGYTF
TRBD2	.	TRBV27	TRBJ2-7	TGTGCCAGCAGTTTAAGGGGAGGGAACGAGCAGTACTTC	CASSLRGGNEQYF